These T cell receptor beta chains were read from a single sample in a study of human T cells and chemical hapten exposure. Each CDR3 protein is one row after TCRdb ran MiXCR on the RACE reads. The sample shows about 130,000 distinct CDR3 sequences, about 9% of them seen only once. What was sequenced was whole blood. The receptor set was obtained from a male donor in good health. Some clones in this sample may be carry-over from other donors' samples. CDR3s include the opening cysteine and the closing phenylalanine or tryptophan. Clone size is stated in some rows and not others, as once, few, many or a class when expanded.

>14|TRBV6-2/TRBV6-3|.
CVSSRGRGTYEQYF
>15|TRBV6-2/TRBV6-3|.
CASSRTSGLQETQYF
>15|TRBV18|many
CASSPRTGYSYEQYF
>14|TRBV19|few
CASKPDRSNQPQHF
>15|TRBV2|few
CASSEARQGTGELFF
>13|TRBV12-3/TRBV12-4|.
CASITVSGNTIYF
>14|TRBV6-5|.
CASSYGLKVTEAFF
>12|TRBV28|few
CAEGRGGQPQHF
>14|TRBV5-1|many
CASLSGTSTDTQYF
>12|TRBV29-1|many
CSVEGNTGELFF
>14|TRBV7-3|many
CASSLGGSENEQFF
>18|TRBV15|many
CATSRGDSSSSGANVLTF
>16|TRBV5-1|.
CASSLEGGTLQETQYF
>15|TRBV6-5|.
CASSYSGTASYEQYF
>16|TRBV14|many
CASSSGTSGSSNEQFF
>16|TRBV6-2/TRBV6-3|many
CASRKVGTAVSNEQFF
>16|TRBV7-3|many
CASSPYGGEGGETQYF
>14|TRBV7-9|.
CASSLVDTNTEAFF
>13|TRBV6-5|.
CASSGTGNQPQHF
>18|TRBV4-3|few
CASSQDWRTGGRSYEQYF
>15|TRBV25-1|many
CASSESGRAVDTQYF
>15|TRBV7-2|.
CASSLTVQEAYGYTF
>15|TRBV21-1|few
CASSKRQESNQPQHF
>17|TRBV4-2|.
CASSQDPPAGGLNEQFF
>12|TRBV4-1|once
CASSQPYNEQFF
>13|TRBV5-1|many
CASSLLQSNEQFF
>16|TRBV18|.
CASSPRAQPDFQPQHF
>13|TRBV29-1|many
CSADQGRVDEQFF
>16|TRBV7-3|many
CASSPSPPDRGDTQYF
>12|TRBV5-1|many
CASRSDTYEQYF